Listed below are T cell receptor beta chains from one sample, sequenced in a study of human T cells and chemical hapten exposure. TCRdb reanalysed the RACE reads using MiXCR and keeps one entry per CDR3 protein. The sample records 330,000 or so distinct CDR3 sequences, nearly 6.5% being singletons. Sequenced material: whole blood, taken in connection with sensitization to the hapten diphenylcyclopropenone (DPC). The receptors shown here come from a woman younger than 35 with alopecia areata. Some clones in this sample may be carry-over from other donors' samples. CDR3s include the opening cysteine and the closing phenylalanine or tryptophan. The D gene is left open where the match is weak. Not all rows give a size; the values are once, few, many and, for expanded clones, a class.

many	TRBJ2-1	TRBV5-4	TRBD2	CASSSRTSGFYNEQFF	TGTGCCAGCAGCTCTAGGACTAGCGGCTTCTACAATGAGCAGTTCTTC
many	TRBJ1-2	TRBV7-2	TRBD1	CASSRDRQRGYTF	TGTGCCAGCAGCAGGGACAGGCAGCGCGGCTACACCTTC
NA	TRBJ2-2	TRBV3-1	NA	CASSHSPGENTGELFF	TGTGCCAGCAGCCATTCTCCAGGAGAAAACACCGGGGAGCTGTTTTTT
many	TRBJ1-1	TRBV5-6	TRBD1	CASSRTGGGANTEAFF	TGTGCCAGCAGCCGGACAGGGGGAGGGGCGAACACTGAAGCTTTCTTT
NA	TRBJ1-2	TRBV2	NA	CASSGQARYGYTF	TGTGCCAGCAGTGGACAGGCTCGCTATGGCTACACCTTC
NA	TRBJ1-5	TRBV7-2	NA	CASSFTQGPNQPQHF	TGTGCCAGCAGCTTCACTCAGGGTCCCAATCAGCCCCAGCATTTT
NA	TRBJ1-1	TRBV7-9	NA	CASTPGTTEAFF	TGTGCCAGCACTCCCGGGACAACTGAAGCTTTCTTT
NA	TRBJ2-3	TRBV6-4	TRBD2	CASSLLAGGRGGTDTQYF	TGTGCCAGCAGTTTACTAGCGGGGGGAAGAGGGGGCACAGATACGCAGTATTTT
NA	TRBJ2-3	TRBV18	NA	CASRRALGRTDTQYF	TGTGCCAGCAGACGGGCCTTGGGGCGCACAGATACGCAGTATTTT
few	TRBJ1-5	TRBV5-1	TRBD1	CASSPGQGGGNQPQHF	TGCGCCAGCAGCCCCGGACAGGGAGGGGGCAATCAGCCCCAGCATTTT
NA	TRBJ2-1	TRBV7-2	TRBD2	CASSISGGAVDEQFF	TGTGCCAGCAGCATTAGCGGGGGGGCGGTTGATGAGCAGTTCTTC
many	TRBJ1-6	TRBV7-2	NA	CASSDDTVYNSPLHF	TGTGCCAGCAGCGATGACACCGTCTATAATTCACCCCTCCACTTT
few	TRBJ1-1	TRBV7-6	TRBD1	CASSSSTGINTEAFF	TGTGCCAGCAGTTCGTCGACAGGGATAAACACTGAAGCTTTCTTT
NA	TRBJ2-1	TRBV29-1	NA	CSVTEQFF	TGCAGTGTCACTGAGCAGTTCTTC
few	TRBJ2-6	TRBV15	NA	CATSSPKYSGANVLTF	TGTGCCACCAGCAGCCCGAAGTACTCTGGGGCCAACGTCCTGACTTTC
few	TRBJ2-1	TRBV29-1	NA	CSVAEGAHNEQFF	TGCAGCGTTGCAGAAGGAGCCCACAATGAGCAGTTCTTC
few	TRBJ1-1	TRBV7-8	TRBD1	CASSPPGQHTEAFF	TGTGCCAGCAGCCCTCCGGGACAGCACACTGAAGCTTTCTTT
NA	TRBJ2-1	TRBV7-9	NA	CASSLGPDEPLSYNEQFF	TGTGCCAGCAGCTTAGGCCCGGATGAGCCCCTTTCCTACAATGAGCAGTTCTTC
few	TRBJ2-2	TRBV27	TRBD1	CASSPRQGSANTGELFF	TGTGCCAGCAGTCCCCGACAGGGGTCAGCGAACACCGGGGAGCTGTTTTTT
few	TRBJ2-3	TRBV12-5	TRBD1	CASGLDGQGKDTQYF	TGTGCTAGTGGTTTGGACGGACAGGGGAAAGATACGCAGTATTTT
many	TRBJ1-2	TRBV7-8	TRBD1	CASSYETGTNYGYTF	TGTGCCAGCAGCTATGAGACAGGGACGAACTATGGCTACACCTTC
many	TRBJ1-6	TRBV20-1	TRBD1	CSASSDKGTANNSPLHF	TGCAGTGCTTCCTCCGATAAGGGGACAGCAAACAATTCACCCCTCCACTTT
NA	TRBJ2-5	TRBV18	NA	CASSPTSLQETQYF	TGTGCCAGCTCACCGACTAGTCTCCAAGAGACCCAGTACTTC
NA	TRBJ2-7	TRBV7-9	TRBD2	CASSRAGAISYEQYF	TGTGCCAGCAGCCGAGCGGGGGCCATTTCCTACGAGCAGTACTTC
NA	TRBJ2-2	TRBV24-1	TRBD2	CATRGTSGAGELFF	TGTGCCACCAGAGGGACTAGCGGGGCCGGGGAGCTGTTTTTT
NA	TRBJ1-2	TRBV28	NA	CASREDSNYGYTF	TGTGCCAGCAGGGAGGACAGTAACTATGGCTACACCTTC